These 28 T cell receptor beta chains share one sample of origin, sequenced in a study of cytomegalovirus exposure and HLA in healthy donors. A multiplex PCR was run with 60 Vbeta primers and 13 Jbeta primers. Generated by immunoSEQ multiplex PCR, the TCRdb table keeps only in-frame clones and is missing some. Of fewer than 140,000 clones in the sample, 65% to 80% are singletons; the top ten hold roughly 3.7%. The sequencing input was PBMCs. Receptors were obtained from a man aged 55 to 69 in good health and CMV-seronegative.

The chain combines TRBV19 with TRBJ1-5; TRBD1 matches at 10 bases. The CDR3 loop spans 16 amino acids. V lost 6 bases to trimming and J lost 4 bases; unmatched junction nucleotides: 9. Per the germline V gene, CDR1 is LNHDA and CDR2 is SQIVND (reference sequence). CDR3 loop: CASRAQGQGLNQPQHF. CDR3 nucleotide sequence: TGTGCCAGTAGGGCCCAGGGACAGGGGTTGAATCAGCCCCAGCATTTT.

The chain employs TRBV27 and TRBJ2-7; perhaps TRBD1 as D (5 bases). Germline V lookup: CDR1 MNHEY, CDR2 SMNVEV (reference sequence). The CDR3 is 16 residues long. V lost 5 bases and J lost 6, with 23 bases in between. The CDR3 DNA is TGTGCCAGCAGTATCGACAGCTTCTCCCTTAGAGGCGAGCAGTACTTC. This codes for CASSIDSFSLRGEQYF.

The V and J genes are TRBV29-1 and TRBJ2-7, with D perhaps matching TRBD2 (6 bases). The CDR3 sequence is 12 residues long. V lost 6 bases and J 4 bases, leaving 13 bases between the germline ends. Germline values: CDR1 SQVTM, CDR2 ANQGSEA. The CDR3: CSVKVGTYEQYV. CDR3 DNA sequence: TGCAGCGTGAAGGTAGGGACTTACGAGCAGTACGTC.

The V gene is TRBV28, the J gene TRBJ2-7, with a weak D call TRBD1 (5 bases). Germline assignment: CDR1 MDHEN and CDR2 SYDVKM. Trimming pared 4 bases from V and 6 bases from J, leaving 19 bases between. This CDR3 is built from 15 residues. The DNA for the CDR3 is TGTGCCAGCAGTTCCCCCAATGGCAGGGTAAGCGAGCAGTACGTC. It encodes CASSSPNGRVSEQYV.

The count of this clone is one. This sequence joins TRBV4-3 and TRBJ1-6; 7 nucleotides align to TRBD1. Germline loops: CDR1 LGHNA, CDR2 YSLEER. V dropped 3 bases and J dropped 7; count of bases not matched to a gene: 6. This CDR3 is built from 15 residues. CDR3 protein: CASSHPDRANSPLHF. The CDR3 bases are TGCGCCAGCAGCCACCCAGACAGGGCAAATTCACCCCTCCACTTT.

The rearrangement links TRBV7-9 to TRBJ1-3; D not resolved. The CDR3 sequence is 16 residues long. Trimming cost V 5 bases and J 0 bases, with 14 bases left between them. Per the germline V gene, CDR1 is SEHNR and CDR2 is FQNEAQ (reference sequence). In nucleotides, the CDR3 is TGTGCCAGCAGCCCTACCCTCGGTTTCTCTGGAAACACCATATATTTT. The encoded protein is CASSPTLGFSGNTIYF.

The chain joins TRBV9 to TRBJ1-2, with D hard to call. Trimming took 1 base from V and 2 from J, leaving 6 bases between them. Germline V gene sequence: CDR1 SGDLS, CDR2 YYNGEE. This CDR3 is built from 13 residues. The CDR3 DNA sequence: TGTGCCAGCAGCGTACGAGAAAACTATGGCTACACCTTC. Translating gives CASSVRENYGYTF.

The chain recombines TRBV29-1 with TRBJ1-1; 8 bases map to TRBD1. The CDR3 totals 13 residues. Unmatched junction bases numbered 7, after V lost 7 bases and J lost 3 bases. Germline CDR1 reads SQVTM; CDR2 reads ANQGSEA. The CDR3 loop reads CSARQGYDTEAFF. The CDR3 bases are TGCAGCGCACGACAGGGGTACGACACTGAAGCTTTCTTT.

This chain connects TRBV25-1 to TRBJ2-7, with 10 bases identical to TRBD2. The germline V gene encodes CDR1 MGHDK and CDR2 SYGVNS. This CDR3 spans 17 amino acids. Trimming at V came to 0 bases and at J to 0 bases, leaving 5 bases not matched to a gene. The CDR3, as DNA: TGTGCCAGCAGTGAATATGTAAGCGGGGGGGCCTCCTACGAGCAGTACTTC. Amino acids: CASSEYVSGGASYEQYF.

This chain connects TRBV5-1 to TRBJ1-3, with 10 bases that match TRBD1. Looked up from germline, CDR1 is SGHRS and CDR2 is YFSETQ. With V trimmed by 4 bases and J by 8 bases, 6 bases remained unmatched. This CDR3 has 14 residues. The CDR3, as DNA: TGCGCCAGCAGCCGAGGACAGGGGGAAGACACCATATATTTT. Amino acids: CASSRGQGEDTIYF.

This chain links TRBV18 with TRBJ2-2; no firm D call. The V and J ends lost 3 bases and 1 base respectively, with 12 bases between them. This CDR3 has 16 amino acids. Germline assignment: CDR1 KGHSH and CDR2 LQKENI. CDR3: CASSPAQVQNTGELFF. CDR3 coding DNA: TGTGCCAGCTCACCGGCCCAGGTCCAGAACACCGGGGAGCTGTTTTTT.

V and J are TRBV7-9 and TRBJ2-7; 10 nucleotides agree with TRBD1. The CDR3 runs to 17 residues. Trimming took 1 base from V and 7 from J; bases not matched to a gene: 13. Per germline, CDR1 SEHNR and CDR2 FQNEAQ (reference sequence). The DNA of the CDR3 is TGTGCCAGCAGCTTAGGAAAGGGAGGACAGGGGGATTCTGAGCAGTACTTC. Protein product: CASSLGKGGQGDSEQYF. The complete variable domain, with remaining parts taken from reference TRBV7-9 and TRBJ2-7, reads DTGVSQNPRHKITKRGQNVTFRCDPISEHNRLYWYRQTLGQGPEFLTYFQNEAQLEKSRLLSDRFSAERPKGSFSTLEIQRTEQGDSAMYLCASSLGKGGQGDSEQYFGPGTRLTVT.

This clone was seen more than once but under ten times. This chain links TRBV5-1 with TRBJ2-7; D is undetermined. Germline CDR1 is SGHRS and CDR2 is YFSETQ. The CDR3 contains 16 residues. The V end lost 0 bases, the J end lost 0 bases, and 13 bases lay between the germline ends. The CDR3 sequence: CASSLVNNQASYEQYF. The DNA of the CDR3 is TGCGCCAGCAGCTTGGTTAACAACCAGGCCTCCTACGAGCAGTACTTC.

V and J are TRBV11-2 and TRBJ2-3, with D perhaps matching TRBD1 (5 bases). The V and J ends lost 3 bases and 0 bases respectively, with 10 bases between them. The CDR3 sequence is 15 residues long. In germline, CDR1 is SGHAT, CDR2 FQNNGV. The CDR3 DNA reads TGTGCCAGCAGCTTTCAGGGATCTAGCACAGATACGCAGTATTTT. Its translation is CASSFQGSSTDTQYF.

V and J are TRBV28 and TRBJ1-5; 9 bases map to TRBD1. Germline-derived CDR1 and CDR2 are MDHEN and SYDVKM. This CDR3 is built from 16 residues. The V segment lost 3 bases and the J segment 6 bases; nucleotides outside the gene matches: 9. CDR3: CASSLQIQGARQPQHF. Written as DNA, the CDR3 is TGTGCCAGCAGTTTGCAAATACAGGGGGCGCGTCAGCCCCAGCATTTT.

For the CDR3, the DNA is TGTGCCTTCCGCCCCGGGACAGGGATCAATTCACCCCTCCACTTT. Its protein is CAFRPGTGINSPLHF. The chain carries TRBV30 and TRBJ1-6, with 9 bases lining up with TRBD1. The CDR3 is 15 residues long. The germline V gene encodes CDR1 GTSNPN and CDR2 SVGIG (reference sequence). Trimming took 7 bases from V and 7 from J; bases not matched to a gene: 11. Together with reference TRBV30 and TRBJ1-6, the CDR3 gives the full variable domain: SQTIHQWPATLVQPVGSPLSLECTVEGTSNPNLYWYRQAAGRGLQLLFYSVGIGQISSEVPQNLSASRPQDRQFILSSKKLLLSDSGFYLCAFRPGTGINSPLHFGNGTRLTVT.

CDR3 amino acids: CASSIGTSYNEQFF. CDR3 coding DNA: TGTGCCAGTAGTATCGGGACTAGTTACAATGAGCAGTTCTTC. The J gene is TRBJ2-1, the V gene TRBV19; TRBD2 aligns across 8 bases. Germline V gives CDR1 LNHDA, CDR2 SQIVND (reference sequence). The CDR3 loop spans 14 amino acids. Trimming cost V 3 bases and J 4 bases; bases outside gene matches: 2.

The chain carries TRBV9 and TRBJ1-2; D ambiguous. Trimming cost V 2 bases and J 4 bases, with 15 bases left between them. CDR1 and CDR2 from the germline V gene are SGDLS and YYNGEE. The CDR3 consists of 15 residues. The CDR3 spells CASSVPGQEVYGYTF. The CDR3 coding sequence is TGTGCCAGCAGCGTTCCAGGCCAAGAAGTCTATGGCTACACCTTC.

The V and J genes are TRBV27 and TRBJ1-1; D is undetermined. Trimming stripped 2 bases from V and 5 bases from J, with 12 bases between. CDR3 length: 14 amino acids. Germline V gene lookup returns CDR1 MNHEY and CDR2 SMNVEV (reference sequence). CDR3 nucleotides: TGTGCCAGCAGTTTAACGGGGTTGTGGACTGAAGCTTTCTTT. Protein product: CASSLTGLWTEAFF.

This clone was picked up a small number of times. CDR3 bases: TGCGCCAGCAGCTTGGGTGCGGGGGGGCCGGACGAGCAGTACGTC. Amino acids: CASSLGAGGPDEQYV. The J gene is TRBJ2-7, the V gene TRBV5-1; 9 bases match TRBD2. The CDR3 contains 15 residues. CDR1 is SGHRS, CDR2 YFSETQ, per germline. V trimming: 0 bases; J trimming: 5 bases; junction bases outside the gene matches: 6.

The chain uses TRBV19 and TRBJ2-5, with 11 positions matching TRBD2. Germline V CDR1 and CDR2: LNHDA, SQIVND (reference sequence). The CDR3 runs to 13 residues. The V and J ends lost 6 bases and 7 bases, in that order; junction bases with no gene match: 4. The CDR3 here is CASRLAGERTQYF. CDR3 bases: TGTGCCAGTAGACTAGCGGGGGAGAGGACCCAGTACTTC.

The chain is built from TRBV7-2 and TRBJ1-6; tentatively, D is TRBD1 (6 bases). Trimming removed 3 bases from V and 6 bases from J, with 12 bases in between. The germline V gene encodes CDR1 SGHTA and CDR2 FQGNSA. This CDR3 has 15 residues. CDR3 DNA sequence: TGTGCCAGCAGCTTGTCATGGGGGCTTAATTCACCCCTCCACTTT. Residues: CASSLSWGLNSPLHF.

The chain recombines TRBV2 with TRBJ2-5, with 7 bases fitting TRBD1. The germline CDR1 and CDR2 sequences are SNHLY and FYNNEI. The trim removed 4 bases at V and 2 bases at J, leaving 1 base unmatched. CDR3 length: 13 residues. CDR3 amino acids: CASSVRGQETQYF. The CDR3 nucleotides read TGTGCCAGCAGTGTCAGGGGGCAAGAGACCCAGTACTTC. The whole variable domain, filled in from reference TRBV2 and TRBJ2-5, reads EPEVTQTPSHQVTQMGQEVILRCVPISNHLYFYWYRQILGQKVEFLVSFYNNEISEKSEIFDDQFSVERPDGSNFTLKIRSTKLEDSAMYFCASSVRGQETQYFGPGTRLLVL.

The chain couples TRBV5-4 to TRBJ1-3; no firm D call. Trimming cost V 0 bases and J 8 bases, with 12 bases left between them. This CDR3 has 14 residues. Germline CDR1 is SGHNT and CDR2 is YYREEE (reference sequence). CDR3 protein: CASSLEGRTDTIYF. CDR3 nucleotides: TGTGCCAGCAGCTTGGAAGGTCGAACAGACACCATATATTTT. The full variable domain, with the rest looked up from reference TRBV5-4 and TRBJ1-3, is ETGVTQSPTHLIKTRGQQVTLRCSSQSGHNTVSWYQQALGQGPQFIFQYYREEENGRGNFPPRFSGLQFPNYSSELNVNALELDDSALYLCASSLEGRTDTIYFGEGSWLTVV.

This chain joins TRBV28 and TRBJ1-2; unclear D gene. Germline V CDR1 and CDR2: MDHEN, SYDVKM. CDR3 length equals 17 residues. V dropped 5 bases and J dropped 2 bases, with 21 bases sitting between them. DNA of the CDR3: TGTGCCAGCAGTCCCCGTGGGCCCTACCCCGCGAACTATGGCTACACCTTC. This gives the protein CASSPRGPYPANYGYTF.

V is TRBV9 and J is TRBJ2-1; no reliable D call. The CDR3 has 16 amino acids. The V and J ends lost 6 bases and 4 bases respectively, with 20 bases between them. CDR1 is SGDLS and CDR2 is YYNGEE in the germline V gene. CDR3 sequence: CASTPSPILRYNEQFF. CDR3 in DNA: TGTGCCAGCACCCCTTCCCCGATATTGAGGTACAATGAGCAGTTCTTC.

J is TRBJ2-2 and V is TRBV7-7; D may be TRBD1 (5 bases). The germline V gene encodes CDR1 SSHAT and CDR2 FNYEAQ (reference sequence). CDR3 length: 16 residues. V was clipped by 2 bases and J by 6 bases, with 16 bases between them. The CDR3 DNA follows: TGTGCCAGCAGCTTAAAGCCGGTGGGGCGATCCGGGGAGCTGTTTTTT. Translation: CASSLKPVGRSGELFF.

The chain combines TRBV5-1 with TRBJ1-2; 7 positions match TRBD1. V trimming: 4 bases; J trimming: 4 bases; junction bases outside the gene matches: 7. Germline assignment: CDR1 SGHRS and CDR2 YFSETQ. This CDR3 is 14 amino acids long. CDR3 in DNA: TGCGCCAGCAGCATGGGACAGATTCTCTATGGCTACACCTTC. The encoded protein is CASSMGQILYGYTF.